These T cell receptor beta chains were read from a single sample in a study of early T cells in non-severe SARS-CoV-2 infection. TCRdb called the 5' RACE reads again in MiXCR, with one record for every CDR3 protein. The sample lists roughly 25,000 distinct CDR3 sequences, 4% to 4.5% occurring once. The sample was whole blood. These receptors all come from an adult who was a healthcare worker with PCR-confirmed SARS-CoV-2 infection or an uninfected control (not recorded which). The CDR3 runs from the conserved cysteine through the conserved F or W. A D gene is named only where the DNA matches it firmly. A row's size may be missing; if present it is once, few, many or a size class.

TGCGCCAGCAGCCAGGGGGGACTAGCGGTCCGCCGCACAGATACGCAGTATTTT,CASSQGGLAVRRTDTQYF,TRBV4-1,TRBJ2-3,few,TRBD2
TGTGCCAGCAGCTTAGCGCAGGGCAGCTACACCTTC,CASSLAQGSYTF,TRBV7-8,TRBJ1-2,few,-
TGCAGCGTCCAAAGTCGGGGACAGGGGGCGGTTGAGCAGTTCTTC,CSVQSRGQGAVEQFF,TRBV29-1,TRBJ2-1,many,TRBD1
TGTGCCACCAGCAATCGAGCGGGAGGCAATGAGCAGTTCTTC,CATSNRAGGNEQFF,TRBV15,TRBJ2-1,many,TRBD2
TGTGCCAGCAGTCGGGACGGCCAAAGCTCCTACGAGCAGTACTTC,CASSRDGQSSYEQYF,TRBV6-1,TRBJ2-7,few,-
TGCAGCGTTGAAGGAGGCGCTGGAAACACCATATATTTT,CSVEGGAGNTIYF,TRBV29-1,TRBJ1-3,many,-
TGTGCCAGCAGGTACTTCGTCGGATACACCGGGGAGCTGTTTTTT,CASRYFVGYTGELFF,TRBV7-8,TRBJ2-2,many,-
TGTGCCAGCAGCCCCCAGGGGGGGCGCTCCGAGCAGTACTTC,CASSPQGGRSEQYF,TRBV7-9,TRBJ2-7,many,-
TGTGCCGGCAGCTTTCGGGTATCCCATGAGACCCAGTACTTC,CAGSFRVSHETQYF,TRBV7-8,TRBJ2-5,-,-
TGCGCCAGCAGCTTGGGGGCGGATTCACCCCTCCACTTT,CASSLGADSPLHF,TRBV5-1,TRBJ1-6,few,-
TGTGCCAGCAGCCAGGGGGCAGGGGGCGCCCCCGAGCAGTACTTC,CASSQGAGGAPEQYF,TRBV4-2,TRBJ2-7,many,TRBD1
TGCGCCAGCAGCCAAGATTGGGGCAGGGGCCTAGCCTACGAGCAGTACTTC,CASSQDWGRGLAYEQYF,TRBV4-3,TRBJ2-7,many,-
TGTGCCAGTAAAAGCGGGAGGGCCAGCACAGATACGCAGTATTTT,CASKSGRASTDTQYF,TRBV19,TRBJ2-3,many,TRBD2
TGTGCCAGCAGTTTGTATCCTTTTCGAGGGCTCTGGGTAGACGAGCAGTACTTC,CASSLYPFRGLWVDEQYF,TRBV12-3/TRBV12-4,TRBJ2-7,many,-
TGTGCCAGCAGCGTTGCCGGGACTAGCGGCAACAATGAGCAGTTCTTC,CASSVAGTSGNNEQFF,TRBV9,TRBJ2-1,many,TRBD2
TGTGCCAGCAGTACTAGCGGGATCCAAGAGACCCAGTACTTC,CASSTSGIQETQYF,TRBV5-4,TRBJ2-5,many,TRBD2
TGTGCCAGCAGCGCGGGACTAGTCAATGAGCAGTTCTTC,CASSAGLVNEQFF,TRBV9,TRBJ2-1,many,TRBD2
TGTGCCAGCCGCGTTCGGGTCCCAGATAACTATGGCTACACCTTC,CASRVRVPDNYGYTF,TRBV5-4,TRBJ1-2,-,-
TGTGCCAGCAGTTTAGTTCGGACTCACGCGGATGAGCAGTTCTTC,CASSLVRTHADEQFF,TRBV12-3/TRBV12-4,TRBJ2-1,few,-
TGCAGCGCCCGGAGCTTCACAGATACGCAGTATTTT,CSARSFTDTQYF,TRBV29-1,TRBJ2-3,few,-
TGTGCCAGCAGCTCACCGGGATCGAGCAGCGAGCAGTACTTC,CASSSPGSSSEQYF,TRBV7-9,TRBJ2-7,many,-
TGCGCCAGCAGCTTGGGACAGGGGGCCTACGAGCAGTACTTC,CASSLGQGAYEQYF,TRBV5-1,TRBJ2-7,many,TRBD1
TGTGCCAGCAGCGTAGATGTACAGGGGAACACTGAAGTTTTCTTT,CASSVDVQGNTEVFF,TRBV9,TRBJ1-1,few,TRBD1
TGCAGTGCTAGAGAGGTTACAATGAACACTGAAGCTTTCTTT,CSAREVTMNTEAFF,TRBV20-1,TRBJ1-1,-,-
TGTGCCAGCAGTCACGGATCGAATGAGCAGTTCTTC,CASSHGSNEQFF,TRBV9,TRBJ2-1,many,-
TGTGCCAGCAGTACAGGGTCCGGGGGCTACACCTTC,CASSTGSGGYTF,TRBV12-3/TRBV12-4,TRBJ1-2,many,-
TGCAGTGCTTTTAGCGGCCCCCGCTCCTACGAGCAGTACTTC,CSAFSGPRSYEQYF,TRBV20-1,TRBJ2-7,many,-
TGTGCCAGCAGCGATAACAGGGTTTCACCCCTCCACTTT,CASSDNRVSPLHF,TRBV6-6,TRBJ1-6,many,-
TGTGCCAGCAGCTTATCCACGCAAGAGACCCAGTACTTC,CASSLSTQETQYF,TRBV13,TRBJ2-5,many,-
TGCGCCAGCAGCTTGGGGCACGGGAACACTGAAGCTTTCTTT,CASSLGHGNTEAFF,TRBV5-1,TRBJ1-1,many,-
TGTGCCAGCAGCTTAGGAGTTTCGGGAGGTACAGATACGCAGTATTTT,CASSLGVSGGTDTQYF,TRBV7-9,TRBJ2-3,many,TRBD2
TGTGCCAGCAGCTTGCAACCTCCGGGAACCCTCTACGAGCAGTACTTC,CASSLQPPGTLYEQYF,TRBV5-4,TRBJ2-7,many,-
TGCGCCAGCAGCTTGGTGGCGGGAGGCACAGATACGCAGTATTTT,CASSLVAGGTDTQYF,TRBV5-1,TRBJ2-3,many,TRBD2
TGCGCCAGCAGGACATCTGAGGACTCACCCCTCCACTTT,CASRTSEDSPLHF,TRBV5-1,TRBJ1-6,-,-
TGTGCCATCGCGACAGGGGATAGCAATCAGCCCCAGCATTTT,CAIATGDSNQPQHF,TRBV10-3,TRBJ1-5,medium-sized,TRBD1
TGTGCTAGCAGCCCCACGGGACTAGTGGGCGAGCAGTACTTC,CASSPTGLVGEQYF,TRBV7-7,TRBJ2-7,-,TRBD2
TGTGCCACCAGTGATTTATCAGGGGACGGATACAATGAGCAGTTCTTC,CATSDLSGDGYNEQFF,TRBV24-1,TRBJ2-1,many,-
TGTGCCAGCCGGGGGAGGCAGGGCGGCACTGAAGCTTTCTTT,CASRGRQGGTEAFF,TRBV5-4,TRBJ1-1,many,-
TGTGCCAGCAGTTTATCCTTGGCCAGGGGAAGCAATCAGCCCCAGCATTTT,CASSLSLARGSNQPQHF,TRBV28,TRBJ1-5,many,-
TGTGCCAGCAGTTACATAAGAGGCGGTGAAGCTTTCTTT,CASSYIRGGEAFF,TRBV6-2/TRBV6-3,TRBJ1-1,-,-
TGTGCCAGCAGCCAAGACCCGGGGTCCCGCCCCTACAATGAGCAGTTCTTC,CASSQDPGSRPYNEQFF,TRBV7-2,TRBJ2-1,many,-
TGTGCCAGCGGGAGAGGCGCAACCCCCGATGAGCAGTTCTTC,CASGRGATPDEQFF,TRBV6-5,TRBJ2-1,-,-
TGTGCCAGCAGCCCGAACAGGCTCTATGGCTACACCTTC,CASSPNRLYGYTF,TRBV7-9,TRBJ1-2,-,-
TGCAGTGCTACGGAAGGGGGCAGCTCCTACGAGCAGTACTTC,CSATEGGSSYEQYF,TRBV20-1,TRBJ2-7,many,TRBD1
TGTGCCAGCAGCCCCGGGGACTTACAACCTATGGAGCAGTACTTC,CASSPGDLQPMEQYF,TRBV13,TRBJ2-7,many,-
TGTGCCAGCAGTTCCACCGGGACAGGGGCCTTCAATGAGCAGTTCTTC,CASSSTGTGAFNEQFF,TRBV6-5,TRBJ2-1,many,TRBD1
TGTGCCAGCAGCCCGTCGGGACTAGCGGTTCGGGGGAATGAGCAGTTCTTC,CASSPSGLAVRGNEQFF,TRBV11-2,TRBJ2-1,many,TRBD2
TGTGCCAGCAGCTGGACAGGGGGCAATCAGCCCCAGCATTTT,CASSWTGGNQPQHF,TRBV5-5,TRBJ1-5,many,TRBD1